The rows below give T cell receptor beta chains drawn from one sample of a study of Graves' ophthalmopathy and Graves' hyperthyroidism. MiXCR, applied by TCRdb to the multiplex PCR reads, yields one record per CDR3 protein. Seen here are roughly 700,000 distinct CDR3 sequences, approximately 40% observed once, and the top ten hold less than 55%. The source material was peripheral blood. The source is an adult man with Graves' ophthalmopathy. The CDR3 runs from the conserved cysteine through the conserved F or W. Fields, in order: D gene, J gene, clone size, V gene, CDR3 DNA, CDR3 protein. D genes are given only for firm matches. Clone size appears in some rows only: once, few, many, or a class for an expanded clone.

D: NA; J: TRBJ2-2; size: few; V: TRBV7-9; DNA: TGTGCCTGGAAGCAGGGGTACACCGGGGAGCTGTTTTTT; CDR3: CAWKQGYTGELFF
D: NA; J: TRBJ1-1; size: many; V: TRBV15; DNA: TGTGCCACCAGCAGAAATAATGAAGCTTTCTTT; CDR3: CATSRNNEAFF
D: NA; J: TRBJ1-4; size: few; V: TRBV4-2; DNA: TGTGCCAGCAGCCAAGAGCGGGCTAATGAAAAACTGTTTTTT; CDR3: CASSQERANEKLFF
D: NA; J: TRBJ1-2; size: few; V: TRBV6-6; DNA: TGTGCCAGCAGTTACTGGGACGGATCAAACTACTATGGCTACACCTTC; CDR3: CASSYWDGSNYYGYTF
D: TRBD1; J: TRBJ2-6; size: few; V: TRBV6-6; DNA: TGTGCCAGCAGTACCGACAGGGACGGTGGGGCCAACGTCCTGACTTTC; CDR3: CASSTDRDGGANVLTF
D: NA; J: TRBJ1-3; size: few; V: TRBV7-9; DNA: TGTGCCAGCAGCTTGACCTTTTCCTCTGGAAACACCATATATTTT; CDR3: CASSLTFSSGNTIYF
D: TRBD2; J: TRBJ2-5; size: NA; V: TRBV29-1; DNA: TGCAGCGTTGACCCCGGGACTAGCGAGTACCAAGAGACCCAGTACTTC; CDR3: CSVDPGTSEYQETQYF
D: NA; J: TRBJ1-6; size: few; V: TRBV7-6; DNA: TGTGCCAGCAGCTTAGAAGCGGAGAGCTCCTATAATTCACCCCTCCACTTT; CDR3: CASSLEAESSYNSPLHF
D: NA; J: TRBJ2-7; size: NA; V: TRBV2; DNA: TGTGCCAGCCCCCCCAGAGAGGGCTCCTACGAGCAGTACTTC; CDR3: CASPPREGSYEQYF
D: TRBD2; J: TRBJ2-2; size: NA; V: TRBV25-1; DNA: TGTGCCAGCAGCCTGACTAGCGGTCACACCGGGGAGCTGTTTTTT; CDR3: CASSLTSGHTGELFF
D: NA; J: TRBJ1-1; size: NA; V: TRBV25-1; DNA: TGTGCCAGCAGTGAAGGACTCTGGGGTTTGGCTGAAGCTTTCTTT; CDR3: CASSEGLWGLAEAFF
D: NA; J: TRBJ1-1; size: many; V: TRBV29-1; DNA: TGCAGCGTTGTATGGGCGAACACTGAAGCTTTCTTT; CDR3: CSVVWANTEAFF
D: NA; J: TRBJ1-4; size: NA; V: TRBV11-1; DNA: TGTGCCAGCAGCTTATCTCCTGCTCAGTTTAATGAAAAACTGTTTTTT; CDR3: CASSLSPAQFNEKLFF
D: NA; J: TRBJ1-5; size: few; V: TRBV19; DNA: TGTGCCAGTAGGCCGAGCAGGGGCAGCAATCAGCCCCAGCATTTT; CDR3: CASRPSRGSNQPQHF
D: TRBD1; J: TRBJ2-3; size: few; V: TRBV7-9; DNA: TGTGCCTTAGGACAGGCAGGCACAGATACGCAGTATTTT; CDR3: CALGQAGTDTQYF
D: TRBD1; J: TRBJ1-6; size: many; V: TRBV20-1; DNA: TGCAGTGCTAGAGAAGGGGGACAGAGTAATTCACCCCTCCACTTT; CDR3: CSAREGGQSNSPLHF
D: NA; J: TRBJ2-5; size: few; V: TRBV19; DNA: TGTGCCAGTAGTGCCTATCGCGGGTCCGGCCAAGAGACCCAGTACTTC; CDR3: CASSAYRGSGQETQYF
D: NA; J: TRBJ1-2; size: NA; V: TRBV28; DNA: TGTGCCAGCAGGGGCGGGATGTATGGCTACACCTTC; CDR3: CASRGGMYGYTF
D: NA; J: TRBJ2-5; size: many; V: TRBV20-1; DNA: TGCAGTGCTAGTCCGGCCAGGCATCAAGAGACCCAGTACTTC; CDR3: CSASPARHQETQYF
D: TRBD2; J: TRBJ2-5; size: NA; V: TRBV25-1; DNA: TGTGCCAGCAGTGATAGTGCCGGGAGGGCCTTCGGACGGGAGACCCAGTACTTC; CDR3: CASSDSAGRAFGRETQYF
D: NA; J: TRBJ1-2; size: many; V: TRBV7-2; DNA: TGTGCCAGCAGCTTGTCAGAGATCTGGGGCTACACCTTC; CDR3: CASSLSEIWGYTF
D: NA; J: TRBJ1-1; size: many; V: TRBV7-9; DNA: TGTGCCAGCATCGGACAGTTTCTAACTGAAGCTTTCTTT; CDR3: CASIGQFLTEAFF
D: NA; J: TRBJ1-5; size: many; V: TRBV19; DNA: TGTGCCAGTAGTTCGAATAATCAGCCCCAGCATTTT; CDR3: CASSSNNQPQHF
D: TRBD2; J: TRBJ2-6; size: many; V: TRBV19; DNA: TGTGCCACCAGAGGACTAGCGGGAGGAGAAGGGGCCAACGTCCTGACTTTC; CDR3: CATRGLAGGEGANVLTF
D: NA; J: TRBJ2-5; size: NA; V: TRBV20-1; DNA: TGCAGTGCTATCTGGGGGCGGTCTGGGACCCAGTACTTC; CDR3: CSAIWGRSGTQYF
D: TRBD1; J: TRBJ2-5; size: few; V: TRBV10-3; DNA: TGTGCCAGCAGCCCTGGGACAGGGGGCGGGGAGACCCAGTACTTC; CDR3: CASSPGTGGGETQYF
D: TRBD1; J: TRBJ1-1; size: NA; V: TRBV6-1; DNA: TGTGCCAGCAGTGACGGACAGGGCAACACTGAAGTTTTCTTT; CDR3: CASSDGQGNTEVFF
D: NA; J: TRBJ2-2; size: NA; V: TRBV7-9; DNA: TGTGCCAGCAGCAGGCAAGGGGAGCTGTTTTTT; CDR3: CASSRQGELFF
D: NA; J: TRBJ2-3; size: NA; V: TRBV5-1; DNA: TGCGCCAGCAGCTTGGCCGTCTTCACCGAACAGCAGTATTTT; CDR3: CASSLAVFTEQQYF
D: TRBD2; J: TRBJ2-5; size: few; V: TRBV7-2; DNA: TGTGCCAGCAGCCCCGGACTAGCGGGAGGGCCTACCCAAGAGACCCAGTACTTC; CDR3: CASSPGLAGGPTQETQYF
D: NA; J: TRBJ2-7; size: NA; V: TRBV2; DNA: TGTGCCAGCAGGGCCGGGCCAGGACGATACGAGCAGTACTTC; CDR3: CASRAGPGRYEQYF
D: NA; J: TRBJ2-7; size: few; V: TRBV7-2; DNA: TGTGCCAGCAGTTTATCGGCTAGAGGCGAGCAGTACTTC; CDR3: CASSLSARGEQYF
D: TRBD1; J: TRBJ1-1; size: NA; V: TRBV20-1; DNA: TGCAGTGTGGTCGACAGGGGAAACACTGAAGCTTTCTTT; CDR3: CSVVDRGNTEAFF
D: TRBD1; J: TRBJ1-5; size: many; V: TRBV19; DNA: TGTGCCAGCAGCGTACAGGGGGGCAATCAGCCCCAGCATTTT; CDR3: CASSVQGGNQPQHF
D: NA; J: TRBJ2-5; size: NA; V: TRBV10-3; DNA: TGTGCCAGCAGTTTTGCGGGGGCCAACCAAGAGACCCAGTACTTC; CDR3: CASSFAGANQETQYF
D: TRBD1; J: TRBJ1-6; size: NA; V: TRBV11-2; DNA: TGTGCCAGCAGCACACGGACAGGGGGCGAGGATTCACCCCTCCACTTT; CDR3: CASSTRTGGEDSPLHF
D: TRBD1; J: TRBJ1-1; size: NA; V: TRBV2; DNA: TGTGCCAGCAGTGAAGCGGGGGAAAAAGGGGGCGCCCCTGAAGCTTTCTTT; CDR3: CASSEAGEKGGAPEAFF
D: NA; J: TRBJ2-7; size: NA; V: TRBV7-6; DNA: TGTGCCAGCAGCTTAGGGGCAGCCGCGGGGGAGCAGTACTTC; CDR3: CASSLGAAAGEQYF
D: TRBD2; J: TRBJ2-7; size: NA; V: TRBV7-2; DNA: TGTGCCAGCAGCCAAGCCGTCGCTAGCGGGAGGGCCGCGAGCTCCTACGAGCAGTACTTC; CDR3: CASSQAVASGRAASSYEQYF
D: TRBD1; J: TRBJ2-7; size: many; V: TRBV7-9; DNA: TGTGCCAGCAGCCTCAGCCCCGGGACAGGGGGATATGGTGGGCAGTACTTC; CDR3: CASSLSPGTGGYGGQYF
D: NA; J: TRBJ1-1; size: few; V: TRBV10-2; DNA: TGCGCCGGCAGTGAGTCGGGAGGAGTGAACACTGAAGCTTTCTTT; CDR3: CAGSESGGVNTEAFF
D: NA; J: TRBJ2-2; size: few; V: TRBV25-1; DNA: TGTGCCAGCAGTTTCCTCCCCCCGGGCCGCCAAGGTGCCGGGGAGCTGTTTTTT; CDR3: CASSFLPPGRQGAGELFF
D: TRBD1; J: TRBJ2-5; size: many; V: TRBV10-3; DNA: TGTGCCATCAGTGAAGGGACAGGGCTCAGAGAGACCCAGTACTTC; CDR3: CAISEGTGLRETQYF
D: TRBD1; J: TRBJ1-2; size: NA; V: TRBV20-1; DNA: TGCAGTGCTAGGGATACAGGGGGTGGCTACACCTTC; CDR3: CSARDTGGGYTF
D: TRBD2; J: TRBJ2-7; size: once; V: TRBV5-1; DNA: TGCGCCAGCAGCTTGTACCCGACTAGCGGGATCTCCTACGAGCAGTACTTC; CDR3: CASSLYPTSGISYEQYF
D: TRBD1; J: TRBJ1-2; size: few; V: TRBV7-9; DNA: TGTGCCAGCAGCCCCCCTTCGGGACAGGGAAGTTTCGGCGGCTACACCTTC; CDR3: CASSPPSGQGSFGGYTF
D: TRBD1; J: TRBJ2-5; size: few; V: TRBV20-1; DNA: TGCAGTGCTCAACCGGGACAGGGCGTCGGAGAGACCCAGTACTTC; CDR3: CSAQPGQGVGETQYF
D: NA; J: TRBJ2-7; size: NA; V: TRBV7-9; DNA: TGTGCCAGCAGCGTAGGTGGACACGGCTACGAGCAGTACTTC; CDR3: CASSVGGHGYEQYF
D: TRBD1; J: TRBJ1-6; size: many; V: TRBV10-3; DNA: TGTGCCATCAGTGAGTCTCTTGGGACAGTCTATAATTCACCCCTCCACTTT; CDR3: CAISESLGTVYNSPLHF
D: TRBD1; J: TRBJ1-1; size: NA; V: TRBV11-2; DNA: TGTGCCAGCAGCTCGGACAGGGACAGTGAAGCTTTCTTT; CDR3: CASSSDRDSEAFF
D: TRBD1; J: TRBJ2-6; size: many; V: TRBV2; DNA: TGTGCCAGCAGTGAAGGCCGGACAGGGAGCTCTGGGGCCAACGTCCTGACTTTC; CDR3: CASSEGRTGSSGANVLTF
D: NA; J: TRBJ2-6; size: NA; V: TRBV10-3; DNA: TGTGCCATCAGTGAGTCAGGGGGACATCATTTGGCCAACGTCCTGACTTTC; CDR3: CAISESGGHHLANVLTF
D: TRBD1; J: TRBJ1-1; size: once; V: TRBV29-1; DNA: TGCAGCGTTGGGATCATGGTTGGGACAGTTGAAGCTTTCTTT; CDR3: CSVGIMVGTVEAFF
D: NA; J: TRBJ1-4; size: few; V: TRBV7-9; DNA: TGTGCCAGCAGCTTAGGGCCAGGGCTTAATGAAAAACTGTTTTTT; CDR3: CASSLGPGLNEKLFF